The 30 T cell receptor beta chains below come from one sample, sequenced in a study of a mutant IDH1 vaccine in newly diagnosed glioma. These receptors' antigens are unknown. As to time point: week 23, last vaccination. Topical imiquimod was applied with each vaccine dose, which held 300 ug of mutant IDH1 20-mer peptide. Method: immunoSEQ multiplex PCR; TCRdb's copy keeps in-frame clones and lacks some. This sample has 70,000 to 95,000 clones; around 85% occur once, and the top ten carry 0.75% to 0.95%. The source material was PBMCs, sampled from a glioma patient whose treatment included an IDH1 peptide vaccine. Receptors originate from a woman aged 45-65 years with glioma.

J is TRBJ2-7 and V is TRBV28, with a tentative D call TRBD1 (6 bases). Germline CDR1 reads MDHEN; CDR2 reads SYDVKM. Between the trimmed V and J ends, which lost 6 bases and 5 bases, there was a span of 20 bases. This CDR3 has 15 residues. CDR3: CASRRLTGQLHEQYF. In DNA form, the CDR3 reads TGTGCCAGCAGGCGCCTCACAGGGCAACTCCACGAGCAGTACTTC. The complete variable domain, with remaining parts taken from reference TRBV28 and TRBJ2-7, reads DVKVTQSSRYLVKRTGEKVFLECVQDMDHENMFWYRQDPGLGLRLIYFSYDVKMKEKGDIPEGYSVSREKKERFSLILESASTNQTSMYLCASRRLTGQLHEQYFGPGTRLTVT.

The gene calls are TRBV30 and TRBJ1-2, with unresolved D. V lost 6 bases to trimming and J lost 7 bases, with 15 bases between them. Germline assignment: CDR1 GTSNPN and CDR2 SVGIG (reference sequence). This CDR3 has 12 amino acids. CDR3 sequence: CACRILTTGYTF. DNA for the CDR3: TGTGCCTGTCGTATCCTCACTACTGGCTACACCTTC.

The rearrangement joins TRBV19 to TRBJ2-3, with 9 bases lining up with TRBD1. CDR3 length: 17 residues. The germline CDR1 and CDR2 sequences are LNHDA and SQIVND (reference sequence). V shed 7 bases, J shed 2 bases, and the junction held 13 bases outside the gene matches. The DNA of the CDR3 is TGTGCCAGTACCCCTCTTCCGGGACAGGGTCTCACAGATACGCAGTATTTT. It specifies CASTPLPGQGLTDTQYF.

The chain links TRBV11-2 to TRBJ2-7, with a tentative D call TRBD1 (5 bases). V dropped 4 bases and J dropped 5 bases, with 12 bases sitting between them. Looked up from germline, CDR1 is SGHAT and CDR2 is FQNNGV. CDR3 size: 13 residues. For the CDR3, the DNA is TGTGCCAGCAGCTCCTTAAGGGGCAACGAGCAGTACTTC. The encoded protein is CASSSLRGNEQYF.

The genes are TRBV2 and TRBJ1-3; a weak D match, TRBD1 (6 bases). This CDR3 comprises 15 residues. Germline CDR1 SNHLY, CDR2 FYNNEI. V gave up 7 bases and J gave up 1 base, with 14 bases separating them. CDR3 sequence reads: CASTDRSGSGNTIYF. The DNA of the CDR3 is TGTGCCAGCACCGACAGGAGTGGGTCTGGAAACACCATATATTTT.

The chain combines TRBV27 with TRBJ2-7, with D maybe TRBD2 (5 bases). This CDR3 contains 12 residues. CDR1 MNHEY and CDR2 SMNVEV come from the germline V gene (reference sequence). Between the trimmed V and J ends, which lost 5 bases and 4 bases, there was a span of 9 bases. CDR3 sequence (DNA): TGTGCCAGCAGTCATCCGGGGTACGAGCAGTACTTC. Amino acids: CASSHPGYEQYF.

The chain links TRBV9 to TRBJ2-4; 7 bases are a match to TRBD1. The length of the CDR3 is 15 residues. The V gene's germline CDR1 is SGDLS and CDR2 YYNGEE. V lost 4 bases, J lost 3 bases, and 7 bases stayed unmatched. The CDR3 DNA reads TGTGCCAGCAGCCCCGACAGGGAGTACAAAAACATTCAGTACTTC. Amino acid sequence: CASSPDREYKNIQYF.

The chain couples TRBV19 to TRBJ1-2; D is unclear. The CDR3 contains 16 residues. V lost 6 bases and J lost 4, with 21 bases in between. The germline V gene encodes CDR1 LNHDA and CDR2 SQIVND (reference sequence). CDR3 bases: TGTGCCAGTAGCAGGACCCGGTTAGCCGGGGTCTATGGCTACACCTTC. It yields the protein CASSRTRLAGVYGYTF.

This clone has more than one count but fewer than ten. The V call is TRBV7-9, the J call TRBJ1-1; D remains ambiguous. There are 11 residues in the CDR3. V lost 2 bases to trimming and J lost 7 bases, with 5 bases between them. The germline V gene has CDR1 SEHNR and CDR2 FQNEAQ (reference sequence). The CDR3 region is CASSLWGEAFF. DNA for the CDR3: TGTGCCAGCAGCTTATGGGGTGAAGCTTTCTTT.

The CDR3 loop reads CASSISPYNEQFF. In nucleotides, the CDR3 is TGTGCCAGTAGTATATCCCCCTACAATGAGCAGTTCTTC. This chain joins TRBV19 and TRBJ2-1, with D unresolved. CDR1 and CDR2 from the germline V gene are LNHDA and SQIVND (reference sequence). This CDR3 is built from 13 residues. V was pared by 2 bases and J by 2 bases, with 4 bases between.

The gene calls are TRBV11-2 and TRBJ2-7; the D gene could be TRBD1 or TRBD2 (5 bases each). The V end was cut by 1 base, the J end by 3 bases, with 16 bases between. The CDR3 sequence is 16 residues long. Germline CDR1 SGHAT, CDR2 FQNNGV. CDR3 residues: CASSLASGGRSYEQYF. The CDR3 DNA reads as TGTGCCAGCAGCTTAGCCTCTGGGGGTCGAAGCTACGAGCAGTACTTC.

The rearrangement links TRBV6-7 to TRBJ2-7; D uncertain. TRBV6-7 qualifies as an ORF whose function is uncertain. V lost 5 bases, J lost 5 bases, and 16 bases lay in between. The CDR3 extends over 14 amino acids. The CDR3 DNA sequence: TGTGCCAGCAGTGAGCCTTGGGTGGGTCACGAGCAGTACTTC. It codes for CASSEPWVGHEQYF.

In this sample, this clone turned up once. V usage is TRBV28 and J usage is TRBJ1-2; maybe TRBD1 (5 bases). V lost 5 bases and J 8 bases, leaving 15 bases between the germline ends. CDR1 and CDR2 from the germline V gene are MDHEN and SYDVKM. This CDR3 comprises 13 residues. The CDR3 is CASSVPRQGGYTF. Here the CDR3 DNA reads TGTGCCAGCAGTGTGCCCCGGCAGGGCGGCTACACCTTC.

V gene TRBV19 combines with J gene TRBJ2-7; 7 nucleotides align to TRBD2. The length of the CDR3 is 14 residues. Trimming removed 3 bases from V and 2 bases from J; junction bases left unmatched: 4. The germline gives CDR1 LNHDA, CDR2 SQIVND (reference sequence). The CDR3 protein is CASSMREGPYEQYF. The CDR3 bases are TGTGCCAGTAGTATGAGGGAGGGCCCCTACGAGCAGTACTTC.

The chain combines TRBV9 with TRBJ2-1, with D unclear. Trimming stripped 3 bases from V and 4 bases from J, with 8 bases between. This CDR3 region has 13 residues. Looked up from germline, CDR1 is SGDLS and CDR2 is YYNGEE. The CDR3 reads CASSGRAYNEQFF. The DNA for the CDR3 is TGTGCCAGCAGCGGCCGGGCATACAATGAGCAGTTCTTC.

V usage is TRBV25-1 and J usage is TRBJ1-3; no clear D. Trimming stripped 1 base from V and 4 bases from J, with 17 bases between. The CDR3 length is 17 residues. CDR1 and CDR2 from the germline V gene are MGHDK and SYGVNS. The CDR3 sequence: CASSESSSLLPGNTIYF. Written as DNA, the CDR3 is TGTGCCAGCAGTGAATCGAGCAGCCTCCTGCCCGGAAACACCATATATTTT.

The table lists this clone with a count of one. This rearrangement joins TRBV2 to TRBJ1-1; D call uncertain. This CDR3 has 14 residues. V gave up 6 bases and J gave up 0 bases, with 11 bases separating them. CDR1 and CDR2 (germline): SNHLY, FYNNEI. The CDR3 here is CASRVGGMNTEAFF. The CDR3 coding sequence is TGTGCCAGCAGGGTCGGAGGGATGAACACTGAAGCTTTCTTT.

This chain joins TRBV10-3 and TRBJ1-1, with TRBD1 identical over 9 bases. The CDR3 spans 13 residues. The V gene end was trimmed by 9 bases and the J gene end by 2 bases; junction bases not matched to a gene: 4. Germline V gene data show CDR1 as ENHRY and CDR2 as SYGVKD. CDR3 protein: CAIRDRENTEAFF. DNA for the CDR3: TGTGCCATTAGGGACAGGGAAAACACTGAAGCTTTCTTT.

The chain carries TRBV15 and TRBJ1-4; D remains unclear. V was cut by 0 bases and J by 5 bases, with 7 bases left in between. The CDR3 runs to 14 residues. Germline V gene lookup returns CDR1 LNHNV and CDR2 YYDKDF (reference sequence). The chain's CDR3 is CATSRDVGNEKLFF. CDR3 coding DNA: TGTGCCACCAGCAGAGATGTAGGAAATGAAAAACTGTTTTTT.

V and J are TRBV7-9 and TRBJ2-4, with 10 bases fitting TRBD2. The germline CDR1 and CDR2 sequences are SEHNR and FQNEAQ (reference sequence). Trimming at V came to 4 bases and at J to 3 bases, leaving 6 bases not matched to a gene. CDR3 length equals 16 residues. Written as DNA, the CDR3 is TGTGCCAGCAGCTCGTCGAGGACTAGCGGCAAAAACATTCAGTACTTC. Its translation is CASSSSRTSGKNIQYF.

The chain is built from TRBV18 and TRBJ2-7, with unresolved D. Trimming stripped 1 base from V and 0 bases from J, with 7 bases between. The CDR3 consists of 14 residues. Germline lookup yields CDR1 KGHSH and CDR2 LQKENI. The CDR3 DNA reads TGTGCCAGCTCACCACGTTCGAACTCCTACGAGCAGTACTTC. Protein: CASSPRSNSYEQYF.

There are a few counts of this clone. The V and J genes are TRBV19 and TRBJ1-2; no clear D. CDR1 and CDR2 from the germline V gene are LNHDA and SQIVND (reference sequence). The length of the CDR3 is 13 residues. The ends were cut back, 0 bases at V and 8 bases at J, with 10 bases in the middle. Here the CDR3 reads CASSIDLGWGYTF. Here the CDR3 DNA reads TGTGCCAGTAGTATAGATCTAGGATGGGGCTACACCTTC.

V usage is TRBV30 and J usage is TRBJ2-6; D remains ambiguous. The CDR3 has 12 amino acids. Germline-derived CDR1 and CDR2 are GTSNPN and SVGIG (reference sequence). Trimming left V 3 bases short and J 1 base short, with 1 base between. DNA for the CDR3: TGTGCCTGGAGGTCTGGGGCCAACGTCCTGACTTTC. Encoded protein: CAWRSGANVLTF.

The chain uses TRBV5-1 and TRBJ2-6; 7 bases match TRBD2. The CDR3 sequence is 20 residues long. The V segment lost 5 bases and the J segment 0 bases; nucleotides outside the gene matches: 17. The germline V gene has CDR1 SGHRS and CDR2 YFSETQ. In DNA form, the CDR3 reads TGCGCCAGCAGTCCCTTTAGTTTAGTAGCGGGCGGCTCTGGGGCCAACGTCCTGACTTTC. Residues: CASSPFSLVAGGSGANVLTF.

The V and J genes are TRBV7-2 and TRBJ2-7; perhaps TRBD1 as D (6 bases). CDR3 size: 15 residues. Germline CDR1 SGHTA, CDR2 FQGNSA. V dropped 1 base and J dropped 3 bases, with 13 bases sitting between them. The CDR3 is CASSLGRGALYEQYF. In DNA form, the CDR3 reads TGTGCCAGCAGCTTAGGCAGGGGAGCACTCTACGAGCAGTACTTC.

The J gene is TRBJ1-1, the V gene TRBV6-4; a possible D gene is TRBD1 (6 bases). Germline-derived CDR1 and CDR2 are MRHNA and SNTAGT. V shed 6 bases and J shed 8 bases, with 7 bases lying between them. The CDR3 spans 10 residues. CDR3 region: CASRDREAFF. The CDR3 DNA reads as TGTGCCAGCAGGGACAGAGAAGCTTTCTTT.

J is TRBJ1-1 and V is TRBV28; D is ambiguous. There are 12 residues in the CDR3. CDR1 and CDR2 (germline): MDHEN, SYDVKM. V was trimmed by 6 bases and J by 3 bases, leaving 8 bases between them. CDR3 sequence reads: CASSSYDTEAFF. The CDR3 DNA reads TGTGCCAGCAGCTCCTATGACACTGAAGCTTTCTTT. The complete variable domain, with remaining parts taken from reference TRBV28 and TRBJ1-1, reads DVKVTQSSRYLVKRTGEKVFLECVQDMDHENMFWYRQDPGLGLRLIYFSYDVKMKEKGDIPEGYSVSREKKERFSLILESASTNQTSMYLCASSSYDTEAFFGQGTRLTVV.

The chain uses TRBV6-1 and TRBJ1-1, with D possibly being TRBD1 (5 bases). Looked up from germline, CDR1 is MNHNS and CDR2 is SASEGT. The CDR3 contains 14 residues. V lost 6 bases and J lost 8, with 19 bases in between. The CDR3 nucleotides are TGTGCCAGCAGACCCGGGACCGAGAAGAGAGAAGCTTTCTTT. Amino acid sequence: CASRPGTEKREAFF.

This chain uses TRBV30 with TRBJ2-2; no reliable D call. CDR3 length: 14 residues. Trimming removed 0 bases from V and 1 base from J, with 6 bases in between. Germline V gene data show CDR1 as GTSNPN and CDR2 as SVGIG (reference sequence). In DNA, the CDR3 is TGTGCCTGGAGTGTAAAGGGGAACACCGGGGAGCTGTTTTTT. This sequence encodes CAWSVKGNTGELFF.

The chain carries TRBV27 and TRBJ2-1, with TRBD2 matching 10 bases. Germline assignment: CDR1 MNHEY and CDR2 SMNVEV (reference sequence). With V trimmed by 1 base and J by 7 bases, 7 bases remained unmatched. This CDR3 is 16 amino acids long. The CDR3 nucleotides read TGTGCCAGCAGTTTATGGGCTAGCGGGAGCCAAAATGAGCAGTTCTTC. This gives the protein CASSLWASGSQNEQFF.